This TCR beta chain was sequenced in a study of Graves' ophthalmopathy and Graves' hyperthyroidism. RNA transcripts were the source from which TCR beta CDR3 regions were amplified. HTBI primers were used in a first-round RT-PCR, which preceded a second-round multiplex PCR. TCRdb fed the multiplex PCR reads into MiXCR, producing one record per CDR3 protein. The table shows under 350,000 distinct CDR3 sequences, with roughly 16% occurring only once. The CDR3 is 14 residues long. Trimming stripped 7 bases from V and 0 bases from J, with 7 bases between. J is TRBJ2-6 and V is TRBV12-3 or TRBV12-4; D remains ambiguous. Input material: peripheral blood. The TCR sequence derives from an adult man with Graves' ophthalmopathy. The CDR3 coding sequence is TGTGCCAGCAACCCGGTCTCTGGGGCCAACGTCCTGACTTTC. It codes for CASNPVSGANVLTF.